Listed here are 14 T cell receptor beta chains from one sample, sequenced in a study of blood T cell repertoires in COVID-19. This table comes from immunoSEQ multiplex PCR, and its TCRdb copy is limited to in-frame clones, with some not included. This table has fewer than 350,000 clones, 75% to 90% appearing once. Sequenced sample: PBMCs or T cells enriched from blood (not recorded which). Source of these receptors: a man between 60 and 75 years old who had recovered from COVID-19.

J is TRBJ1-2 and V is TRBV29-1; possibly TRBD1 for D (5 bases). This CDR3 comprises 12 residues. V lost 4 bases and J 2 bases, leaving 8 bases between the germline ends. Germline V gene sequence: CDR1 SQVTM, CDR2 ANQGSEA. DNA of the CDR3: TGCAGCGTTGGGGCAGGGAACTATGGCTACACCTTC. Protein product: CSVGAGNYGYTF. The complete variable domain, with remaining parts taken from reference TRBV29-1 and TRBJ1-2, reads SAVISQKPSRDICQRGTSLTIQCQVDSQVTMMFWYRQQPGQSLTLIATANQGSEATYESGFVIDKFPISRPNLTFSTLTVSNMSPEDSSIYLCSVGAGNYGYTFGSGTRLTVV.

The CDR3 protein is CASSRAGGDQPQHF. DNA for the CDR3: TGTGCCAGCAGCCGAGCGGGCGGGGATCAGCCCCAGCATTTT. V gene TRBV7-9 combines with J gene TRBJ1-5; D gene ambiguous. The CDR3 is 14 amino acids. CDR1 is SEHNR, CDR2 FQNEAQ, per germline (reference sequence). V was shortened by 5 bases and J by 5 bases, with 13 bases between the two germline ends.

The chain joins TRBV7-2 to TRBJ2-1; perhaps TRBD1 as D (6 bases). The CDR3 runs 16 residues. Trimming removed 2 bases from V and 0 bases from J, with 11 bases in between. CDR1 is SGHTA, CDR2 FQGNSA, per germline. CDR3: CASSLQGSNSYNEQFF. Here the CDR3 DNA reads TGTGCCAGCAGCTTACAGGGGTCCAACTCCTACAATGAGCAGTTCTTC.

This clone was counted a single time. This rearrangement joins TRBV5-1 to TRBJ2-7; tentatively, D is TRBD1 (6 bases). Looked up from germline, CDR1 is SGHRS and CDR2 is YFSETQ. The CDR3 consists of 13 residues. Trimming stripped 4 bases from V and 3 bases from J, with 11 bases between. DNA of the CDR3: TGCGCCAGCAGCCCCGGACAGAACTACGAGCAGTACTTC. Protein: CASSPGQNYEQYF.

The chain carries TRBV5-1 and TRBJ2-3; D is unclear. The V gene's germline CDR1 is SGHRS and CDR2 YFSETQ. V was clipped by 4 bases and J by 2 bases, with 14 bases between them. This CDR3 is built from 15 residues. The CDR3 sequence is CASSPSGQTTDTQYF. CDR3 coding DNA: TGCGCCAGCAGCCCCAGTGGGCAGACCACAGATACGCAGTATTTT.

This chain joins TRBV10-2 and TRBJ2-7; 14 positions agree with TRBD2. CDR1 is WSHSY, CDR2 SAAADI, per germline. This CDR3 has 17 residues. Trimming at V came to 3 bases and at J to 0 bases, leaving 4 bases not matched to a gene. The CDR3: CASSDGLAGGSSYEQYF. CDR3 sequence (DNA): TGCGCCAGCAGTGATGGACTAGCGGGAGGCTCCTCCTACGAGCAGTACTTC.

CDR3 region: CASSHLPRRLAGGSNTGELFF. The CDR3 DNA sequence: TGCGCCAGCAGTCATTTACCCCGTAGGCTAGCGGGAGGGTCGAACACCGGGGAGCTGTTTTTT. The rearrangement joins TRBV23-1 to TRBJ2-2; TRBD2 matches 12 bases. TRBV23-1 is an ORF, with its function uncertain. The CDR3 runs 21 residues. The J segment lost 0 bases and the V segment lost 3 bases, leaving 14 bases of the junction unmatched.

The chain is built from TRBV11-3 and TRBJ2-3; D might be TRBD2 (6 bases). The CDR3 loop spans 14 amino acids. Germline-derived CDR1 and CDR2 are SGHNT and YENEEA. V lost 5 bases and J 7 bases, leaving 16 bases between the germline ends. DNA of the CDR3: TGTGCCAGCAGCCCACGGACTAACCCCTATACGCAGTATTTT. Its translation is CASSPRTNPYTQYF.

The rearrangement links TRBV28 to TRBJ1-2; TRBD1 matches at 9 bases. The CDR3 contains 18 residues. With 6 bases clipped from V and 1 base from J, the junction kept 15 bases outside the gene matches. CDR1 MDHEN and CDR2 SYDVKM come from the germline V gene. In nucleotides, the CDR3 is TGTGCCAGCAGCTACACGGCGACCCCGGGACAGGGTAACTATGGCTACACCTTC. It specifies CASSYTATPGQGNYGYTF.

J is TRBJ1-5 and V is TRBV11-3, with 9 nucleotides matching TRBD1. The CDR3 totals 17 residues. Germline assignment: CDR1 SGHNT and CDR2 YENEEA. V lost 5 bases to trimming and J lost 2 bases; unmatched junction nucleotides: 10. This chain's CDR3 is CASSPRGDRVCNQPQHF. Written as DNA, the CDR3 is TGTGCCAGCAGCCCAAGGGGGGACAGGGTCTGCAATCAGCCCCAGCATTTT.

The chain combines TRBV24-1 with TRBJ2-3, with a weak D call TRBD1 (6 bases). The V end lost 7 bases, the J end lost 5 bases, and 15 bases lay between the germline ends. CDR3 length: 14 amino acids. Germline CDR1 and CDR2: KGHDR and SFDVKD. The CDR3 protein is CATSRDTREDTQYF. CDR3 DNA: TGTGCCACCAGCCGGGACACCAGAGAAGATACGCAGTATTTT.

The chain recombines TRBV28 with TRBJ2-1; D might be TRBD2 (6 bases). The CDR3 extends over 16 amino acids. Germline V lookup: CDR1 MDHEN, CDR2 SYDVKM. Trimming shortened V by 4 bases and J by 8 bases, and 21 bases separated the two germline ends. The CDR3, as DNA: TGTGCCAGCAGTTCACCACAACCCGGGAGATTCGATGAGCAGTTCTTC. Protein product: CASSSPQPGRFDEQFF.

The chain employs TRBV19 and TRBJ1-2; D not resolved. The CDR3 consists of 17 residues. Trimming stripped 2 bases from V and 4 bases from J, with 20 bases between. Germline V gene data show CDR1 as LNHDA and CDR2 as SQIVND (reference sequence). This CDR3 reads CASSIPTSGSEAYGYTF. In DNA form, the CDR3 reads TGTGCCAGTAGTATACCGACCTCGGGGTCGGAGGCCTATGGCTACACCTTC.

This chain uses TRBV19 with TRBJ1-1, with TRBD1 identical over 8 bases. Per the germline V gene, CDR1 is LNHDA and CDR2 is SQIVND (reference sequence). CDR3 length: 13 amino acids. The trim removed 3 bases at V and 6 bases at J, leaving 3 bases unmatched. CDR3 DNA sequence: TGTGCCAGTAGTATCGACAGGGGCTCTGAAGCTTTCTTT. This encodes CASSIDRGSEAFF.